This T cell receptor (beta chain) emerged from a study of cytomegalovirus exposure and HLA in healthy donors. Findings of the study overall: In vitro data verified a few CMV-associated chains as specific for CMV antigens. The study put around 180 TCR beta chains on its list as cytomegalovirus-associated.

As regards this clone: Its antigen is not known.

Looked up from germline, CDR1 is KGHSH and CDR2 is LQKENI. V gave up 4 bases and J gave up 3 bases; unmatched junction bases: 5. CDR3 length: 15 amino acids. The table came from immunoSEQ multiplex PCR; TCRdb's copy has only in-frame clones and leaves some out. The repertoire holds roughly 60,000 clones, under 95% seen once, with 1.3% in the top ten. Sequencing was done on a sample of PBMCs. This TCR was recovered from a woman in her late teens or twenties in good health and CMV-seronegative. The gene calls are TRBV18 and TRBJ2-7; TRBD1 aligns across 11 bases. In DNA, the CDR3 is TGTGCCAGCTCACGCCCCGGGACAGGGGGCTACGAGCAGTACTTC. Protein sequence: CASSRPGTGGYEQYF.